This TCR beta chain was documented in a study of human T cells and chemical hapten exposure. At the level of the study: Alopecia areata, totalis or universalis affected patients who were mostly female.

Noted time point: patch test 2, 6 weeks after DPC sensitization. Treatment specified: therapeutic diphenylcyclopropenone sensitization with weekly scalp DPC. V dropped 6 bases and J dropped 4 bases, with 19 bases sitting between them. Looked up from germline, CDR1 is DFQATT and CDR2 is SNEGSKA (reference sequence). This CDR3 is 15 amino acids long. Separate cDNA molecules received unique molecular identifiers, which the library attached to them. Per the original data handling: With a range of about 23,224 to 690,600, the median per sample was about 92,000 TCRs. TCRdb called the RACE reads again in MiXCR, with one record for every CDR3 protein. These V and J calls are TCRdb output, not the study's own analysis. Of some 84,000 distinct CDR3 sequences detected, roughly a tenth appear once; the ten largest clones hold 4.5% to 5%.

This chain links TRBV20-1 with TRBJ2-1; a possible D gene is TRBD2 (5 bases). The sample here was whole blood, taken in connection with sensitization to the hapten diphenylcyclopropenone (DPC). This receptor was taken from a woman aged 50 to 65 with alopecia areata. Some clones in this sample may be carry-over from other donors' samples. CDR3 residues: CSATGSGKPYNEQFF. In DNA, the CDR3 is TGCAGTGCCACGGGCAGCGGCAAGCCTTACAATGAGCAGTTCTTC.